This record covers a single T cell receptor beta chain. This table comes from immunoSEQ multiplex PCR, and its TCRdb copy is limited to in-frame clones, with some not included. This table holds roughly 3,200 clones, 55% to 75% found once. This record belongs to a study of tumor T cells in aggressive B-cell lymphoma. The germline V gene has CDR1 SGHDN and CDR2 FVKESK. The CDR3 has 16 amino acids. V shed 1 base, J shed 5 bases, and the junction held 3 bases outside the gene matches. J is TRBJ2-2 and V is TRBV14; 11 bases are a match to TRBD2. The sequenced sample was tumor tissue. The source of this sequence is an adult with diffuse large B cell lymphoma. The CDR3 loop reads CASSQATSGMTGELFF. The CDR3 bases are TGTGCCAGCAGCCAAGCGACTAGCGGGATGACCGGGGAGCTGTTTTTT.